This T cell receptor beta chain originates from a study of cytomegalovirus exposure and HLA in healthy donors. By share, this clone counts as medium-sized. Its antigen is currently unknown. 60 Vbeta and 13 Jbeta primers were used in PCR. The repertoire was sequenced with immunoSEQ multiplex PCR; TCRdb's copy has only in-frame clones and lacks some. The table includes 75,000 to 90,000 clones, roughly 80% detected once. Notes on the study in general: TCR beta sequences numbering roughly 16,000 were associated with HLA alleles at 0.05 false discovery rate in a later analysis.

Trimming cost V 5 bases and J 3 bases, with 14 bases left between them. The CDR3 spans 15 residues. The V gene's germline CDR1 is SEHNR and CDR2 FQNEAQ (reference sequence). The sample consisted of PBMCs. The chain joins TRBV7-9 to TRBJ2-1, with D tentatively TRBD2 (5 bases). The sequence was obtained from a human donor in good health. In nucleotides, the CDR3 is TGTGCCAGCAGCGTCGGAGGACGGGGCTACAATGAGCAGTTCTTC. Its protein is CASSVGGRGYNEQFF.